These T cell receptor beta chains were read from a single sample in a study of blood T cell repertoires in COVID-19. Profiled with immunoSEQ multiplex PCR; TCRdb holds only in-frame clones, not every one. The sample carries 200,000 to 250,000 clones, 88% recorded once. Sequencing input: PBMCs or T cells enriched from blood (not recorded which). Receptors originate from a woman aged 25 to 39 who had been exposed to COVID-19. Both conserved end residues are part of each CDR3. A D gene is named only where the DNA matches it firmly. Size tells how often a clone was seen (once, few, many) or the class of an expanded clone, and some rows leave it out.

abundance	d_gene	v_gene	j_gene	CDR3aa	CDR3nt
.	.	TRBV12-3/TRBV12-4	TRBJ1-2	CASSFNPSYGYTF	TGTGCCAGCAGTTTCAACCCCAGCTATGGCTACACCTTC
.	.	TRBV28	TRBJ2-7	CASSLVGGQAYEQYF	TGTGCCAGCAGTTTGGTGGGGGGGCAGGCCTACGAGCAGTACTTC
.	TRBD2	TRBV29-1	TRBJ2-3	CSVGTSGRASTQYF	TGCAGCGTGGGGACTAGCGGGAGGGCGTCTACGCAGTATTTT
.	TRBD1	TRBV13	TRBJ2-7	CASSHKGQGAYTYEQYF	TGTGCCAGCAGCCACAAGGGACAGGGGGCTTATACCTACGAGCAGTACTTC
.	TRBD2	TRBV29-1	TRBJ2-3	CSAGGTSGSRDTQYF	TGCAGCGCTGGGGGGACTAGCGGGAGTCGCGATACGCAGTATTTT
once	.	TRBV24-1	TRBJ2-7	CATSGSRDTIYEQYF	TGTGCCACCAGTGGATCCCGGGACACTATCTACGAGCAGTACTTC
few	TRBD2	TRBV30	TRBJ2-7	CASLWTRNEQYF	TGTGCCAGCCTTTGGACTAGAAATGAGCAGTACTTC
.	.	TRBV5-1	TRBJ1-1	CASSLKAGAEAFF	TGCGCCAGCAGCCTGAAGGCGGGGGCTGAAGCTTTCTTT
once	.	TRBV10-3	TRBJ1-5	CAISEAGANQPQHF	TGTGCCATCAGTGAGGCAGGCGCCAATCAGCCCCAGCATTTT
once	.	TRBV11-3	TRBJ1-1	CASSPQSTGITEAFF	TGTGCCAGCAGCCCACAATCTACAGGGATCACTGAAGCTTTCTTT
.	.	TRBV24-1	TRBJ1-5	CATSDTGSNQPQHF	TGTGCCACCAGTGACACAGGGAGCAATCAGCCCCAGCATTTT
few	.	TRBV30	TRBJ1-2	CAWTRRVNHYGYTF	TGTGCCTGGACCCGCAGGGTAAATCACTATGGCTACACCTTC
.	TRBD1	TRBV27	TRBJ1-2	CASSSPGQGNYGYTF	TGTGCCAGCAGTTCTCCGGGACAGGGGAACTATGGCTACACCTTC
once	.	TRBV6-5	TRBJ1-2	CASSYSEGGYGYTF	TGTGCCAGCAGTTACTCGGAGGGAGGCTATGGCTACACCTTC
.	.	TRBV25-1	TRBJ2-7	CARVGQTTYEQYF	TGTGCCAGAGTGGGCCAGACGACCTACGAGCAGTACTTC
once	.	TRBV2	TRBJ1-5	CASGAGASNQPQHF	TGTGCCAGCGGGGCAGGGGCAAGCAATCAGCCCCAGCATTTT
.	TRBD1	TRBV27	TRBJ1-5	CASPTGLVVNQPQHF	TGTGCCAGCCCGACAGGGCTTGTGGTCAATCAGCCCCAGCATTTT
few	TRBD1	TRBV25-1	TRBJ2-2	CASGRQGNTGELFF	TGTGCCAGCGGTCGACAGGGGAACACCGGGGAGCTGTTTTTT
.	.	TRBV6-5	TRBJ1-2	CASIRGGGYTF	TGTGCCAGCATTAGGGGGGGTGGCTACACCTTC
.	TRBD2	TRBV13	TRBJ2-1	CASSLDVGLAGNEQFF	TGTGCCAGCAGCTTAGACGTCGGACTAGCGGGAAATGAGCAGTTCTTC
.	.	TRBV5-5	TRBJ1-5	CASSLERDQPQHF	TGTGCCAGCAGCTTGGAGAGAGATCAGCCCCAGCATTTT
.	TRBD2	TRBV5-4	TRBJ2-3	CASTGGSGRNTQYF	TGTGCCAGCACCGGAGGAAGCGGGAGGAACACGCAGTATTTT
.	.	TRBV6-1	TRBJ1-6	CASSEGPGYNSPLHF	TGTGCCAGCAGTGAAGGTCCGGGCTATAATTCACCCCTCCACTTT
few	.	TRBV19	TRBJ2-7	CASSFGGQGTAEQYF	TGTGCCAGTAGTTTTGGGGGGCAGGGGACAGCCGAGCAGTACTTC
.	.	TRBV6-5	TRBJ1-1	CASRLRSGNTEAFF	TGTGCCAGCAGGTTACGGTCGGGGAACACTGAAGCTTTCTTT
.	TRBD2	TRBV11-2	TRBJ2-1	CASSLVAGVSYNEQFF	TGTGCCAGCAGCTTAGTAGCGGGAGTATCCTACAATGAGCAGTTCTTC
.	TRBD2	TRBV2	TRBJ2-3	CASSESPSGSSTDTQYF	TGTGCCAGCAGTGAAAGTCCTAGCGGGAGTAGCACAGATACGCAGTATTTT
.	TRBD1	TRBV5-1	TRBJ1-1	CASSPGQGGAEAFF	TGCGCCAGCAGCCCGGGACAGGGGGGCGCTGAAGCTTTCTTT
.	.	TRBV6-5	TRBJ1-3	CASSYKGPSSGNTIYF	TGTGCCAGCAGTTACAAGGGGCCTAGCTCTGGAAACACCATATATTTT
.	TRBD2	TRBV9	TRBJ2-3	CASSGRLAGGLDTQYF	TGTGCCAGCAGCGGCCGACTAGCGGGAGGGTTAGATACGCAGTATTTT
.	TRBD1	TRBV23-1	TRBJ1-5	CAKTGGQDQPQHF	TGCGCCAAAACAGGGGGGCAGGATCAGCCCCAGCATTTT
.	.	TRBV30	TRBJ2-1	CAWSEGGEQFF	TGTGCCTGGAGTGAAGGAGGTGAGCAGTTCTTC
.	TRBD2	TRBV4-1	TRBJ2-3	CASSHGGRGGTDTQYF	TGCGCCAGCAGCCACGGCGGGAGAGGTGGCACAGATACGCAGTATTTT
.	.	TRBV7-8	TRBJ2-2	CASSLKAANTGELFF	TGTGCCAGCAGCCTTAAAGCGGCGAACACCGGGGAGCTGTTTTTT
.	TRBD1	TRBV19	TRBJ2-5	CASSTSPGQGKTQYF	TGTGCCAGTAGCACATCACCGGGACAGGGGAAGACCCAGTACTTC
.	.	TRBV9	TRBJ1-1	CASSVDQDTEAFF	TGTGCCAGCAGCGTAGATCAGGACACTGAAGCTTTCTTT
.	TRBD2	TRBV2	TRBJ2-3	CARGEGGADTQYF	TGTGCCAGGGGGGAGGGAGGGGCAGATACGCAGTATTTT
.	.	TRBV2	TRBJ2-7	CASSDILLSYEQYF	TGTGCCAGCAGTGACATACTTCTCTCCTACGAGCAGTACTTC
few	TRBD1	TRBV25-1	TRBJ1-4	CASSEYRAGGKEKLFF	TGTGCCAGCAGTGAATACAGGGCAGGGGGTAAGGAAAAACTGTTTTTT
.	.	TRBV11-2	TRBJ2-1	CASSPPQGPYNEQFF	TGTGCCAGCAGCCCCCCCCAGGGGCCCTACAATGAGCAGTTCTTC
.	.	TRBV18	TRBJ1-1	CASSPGSGRFSEAFF	TGTGCCAGCTCACCAGGGTCAGGGAGGTTCTCTGAAGCTTTCTTT
.	TRBD1	TRBV11-2	TRBJ1-1	CASSSSRDSMNTEAFF	TGTGCCAGCAGCTCCTCACGGGACAGCATGAACACTGAAGCTTTCTTT
.	.	TRBV19	TRBJ1-6	CASSILGGDSPLHF	TGTGCCAGTAGTATTTTGGGGGGTGATTCACCCCTCCACTTT